This TCR beta chain was sequenced for a study of CD8 T cells in Susac syndrome. Worth noting for this clonotype: No antigen is known for it.

General observations from the study: A relatively small number of individuals underwent TCR sequencing and HLA analysis.

Reverse transcription used roughly 0.45 to 1 ug RNA and random hexamers. TCRdb re-called the immunoSEQ multiplex PCR reads with MiXCR, one entry per CDR3 protein. Counted here are around 200,000 distinct CDR3 sequences, just under 95% occurring once; the ten biggest clones make up approximately 0.08%. The authors sequenced TCR beta from blood CD8+ and CD4+ T cells. Germline V gene lookup returns CDR1 DFQATT and CDR2 SNEGSKA (reference sequence). The CDR3 runs 14 residues. Unmatched junction bases numbered 9, after V lost 0 bases and J lost 9 bases. This TCR was sampled from a human donor with multiple sclerosis. The chain carries TRBV20-1 and TRBJ2-3; 7 bases are shared with TRBD2. The sequenced sample consisted of CD4+ T cells from PBMCs. In DNA, the CDR3 is TGCAGTGCTAGAGATTCCCTGGCGGGGGACACGCAGTATTTT. It codes for CSARDSLAGDTQYF.